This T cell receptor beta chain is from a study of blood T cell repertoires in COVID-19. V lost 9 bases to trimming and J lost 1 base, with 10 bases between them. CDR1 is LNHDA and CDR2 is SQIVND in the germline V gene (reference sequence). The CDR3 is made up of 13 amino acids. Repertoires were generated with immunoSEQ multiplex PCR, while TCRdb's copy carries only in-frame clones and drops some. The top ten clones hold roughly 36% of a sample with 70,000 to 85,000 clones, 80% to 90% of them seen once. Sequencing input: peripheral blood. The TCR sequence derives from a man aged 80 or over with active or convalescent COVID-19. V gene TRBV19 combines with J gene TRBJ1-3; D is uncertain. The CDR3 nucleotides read TGTGCCAGCGCTCAAGAGTCTGGAAACACCATATATTTT. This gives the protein CASAQESGNTIYF.